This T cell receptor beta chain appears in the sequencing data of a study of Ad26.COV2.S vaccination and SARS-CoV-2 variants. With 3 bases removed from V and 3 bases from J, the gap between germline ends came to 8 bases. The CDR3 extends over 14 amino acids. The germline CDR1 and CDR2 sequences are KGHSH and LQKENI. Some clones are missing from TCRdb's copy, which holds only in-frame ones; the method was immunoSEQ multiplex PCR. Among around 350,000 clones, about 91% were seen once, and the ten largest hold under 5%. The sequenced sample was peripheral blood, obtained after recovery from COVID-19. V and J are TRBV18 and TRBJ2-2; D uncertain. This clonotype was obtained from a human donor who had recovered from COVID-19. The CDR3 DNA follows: TGTGCCAGCTCACCTGATCGGGACACCGGGGAGCTGTTTTTT. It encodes CASSPDRDTGELFF.